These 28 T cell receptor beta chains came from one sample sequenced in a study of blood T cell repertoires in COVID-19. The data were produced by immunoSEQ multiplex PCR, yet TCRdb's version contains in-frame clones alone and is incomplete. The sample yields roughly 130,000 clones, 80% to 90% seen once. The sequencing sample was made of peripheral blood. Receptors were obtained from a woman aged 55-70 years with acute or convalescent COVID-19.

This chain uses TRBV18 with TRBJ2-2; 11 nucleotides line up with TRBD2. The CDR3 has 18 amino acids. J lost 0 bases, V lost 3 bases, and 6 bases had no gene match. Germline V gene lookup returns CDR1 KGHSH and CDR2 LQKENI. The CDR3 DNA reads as TGTGCCAGCTCACCCTTAGCGGGAGGGCCCCCGAACACCGGGGAGCTGTTTTTT. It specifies CASSPLAGGPPNTGELFF.

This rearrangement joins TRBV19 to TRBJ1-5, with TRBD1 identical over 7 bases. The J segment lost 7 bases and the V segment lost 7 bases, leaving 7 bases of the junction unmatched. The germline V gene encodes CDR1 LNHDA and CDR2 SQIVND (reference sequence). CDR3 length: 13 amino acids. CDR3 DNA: TGTGCCAGTACCTTAACAGGGGCGCAGCCCCAGCATTTT. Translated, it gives CASTLTGAQPQHF.

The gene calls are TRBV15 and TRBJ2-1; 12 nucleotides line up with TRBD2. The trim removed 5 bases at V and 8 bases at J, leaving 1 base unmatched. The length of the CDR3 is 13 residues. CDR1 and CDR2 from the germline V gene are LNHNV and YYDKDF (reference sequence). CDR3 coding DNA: TGTGCCACCAGCCCTAGCGGGAGGGATGAGCAGTTCTTC. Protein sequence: CATSPSGRDEQFF.

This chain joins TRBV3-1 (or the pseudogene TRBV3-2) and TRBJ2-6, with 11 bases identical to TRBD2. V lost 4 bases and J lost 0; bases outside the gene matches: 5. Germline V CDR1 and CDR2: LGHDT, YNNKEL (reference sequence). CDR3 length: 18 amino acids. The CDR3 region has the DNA TGTGCCAGCAGCCCAGGACTAGCGGGCAACTCTGGGGCCAACGTCCTGACTTTC. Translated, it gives CASSPGLAGNSGANVLTF.

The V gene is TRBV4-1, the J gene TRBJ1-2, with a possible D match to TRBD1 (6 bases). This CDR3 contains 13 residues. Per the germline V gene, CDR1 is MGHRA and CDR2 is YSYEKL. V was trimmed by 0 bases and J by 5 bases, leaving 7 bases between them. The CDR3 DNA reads TGCGCCAGCAGCCAAGAAAGGGGGTATGGCTACACCTTC. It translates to CASSQERGYGYTF.

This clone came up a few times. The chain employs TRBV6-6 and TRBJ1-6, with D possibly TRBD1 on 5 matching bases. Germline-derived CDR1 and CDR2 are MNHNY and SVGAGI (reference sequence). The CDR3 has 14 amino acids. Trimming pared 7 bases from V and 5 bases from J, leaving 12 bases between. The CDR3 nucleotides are TGTGCCAGCACCCAGGGCCTTGATAATTCACCCCTCCACTTT. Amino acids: CASTQGLDNSPLHF.

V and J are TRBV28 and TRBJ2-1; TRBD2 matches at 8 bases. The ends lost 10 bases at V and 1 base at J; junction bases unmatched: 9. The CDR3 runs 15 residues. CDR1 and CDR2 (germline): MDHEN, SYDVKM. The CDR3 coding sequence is TGTGCCACCCGGGGGGGAGCGGGGTCCTACAATGAGCAGTTCTTC. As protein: CATRGGAGSYNEQFF.

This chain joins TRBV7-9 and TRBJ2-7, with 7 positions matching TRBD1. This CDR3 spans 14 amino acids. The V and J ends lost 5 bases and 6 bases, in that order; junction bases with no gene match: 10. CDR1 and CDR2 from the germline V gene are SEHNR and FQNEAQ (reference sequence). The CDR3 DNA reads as TGTGCCAGCAGCCCTCGGACAGGACGGCCCGAGCAGTACTTC. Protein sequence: CASSPRTGRPEQYF.

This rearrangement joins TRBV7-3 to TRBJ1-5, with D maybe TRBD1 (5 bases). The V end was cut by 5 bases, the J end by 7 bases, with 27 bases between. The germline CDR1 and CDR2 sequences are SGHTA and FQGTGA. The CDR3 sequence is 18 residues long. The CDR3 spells CASSLRQSWGRSGQPQHF. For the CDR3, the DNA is TGTGCCAGCAGCCTCCGACAGTCATGGGGCAGGAGTGGACAGCCCCAGCATTTT.

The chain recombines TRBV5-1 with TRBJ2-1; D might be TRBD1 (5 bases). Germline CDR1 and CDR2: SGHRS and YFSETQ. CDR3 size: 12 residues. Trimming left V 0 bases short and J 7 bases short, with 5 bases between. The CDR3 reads CASSLEGNEQFF. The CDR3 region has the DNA TGCGCCAGCAGCTTGGAGGGGAATGAGCAGTTCTTC.

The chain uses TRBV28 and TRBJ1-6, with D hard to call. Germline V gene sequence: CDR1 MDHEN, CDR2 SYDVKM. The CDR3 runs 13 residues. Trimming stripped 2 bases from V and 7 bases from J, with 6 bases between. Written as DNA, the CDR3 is TGTGCCAGCAGTTTAGTGGGCAATTCACCCCTCCACTTT. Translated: CASSLVGNSPLHF.

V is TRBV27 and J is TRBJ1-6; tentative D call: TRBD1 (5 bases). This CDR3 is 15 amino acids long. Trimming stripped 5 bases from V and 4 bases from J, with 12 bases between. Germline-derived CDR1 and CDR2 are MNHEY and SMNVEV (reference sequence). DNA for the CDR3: TGTGCCAGCAGTGCGCGAAGGGGATATAATTCACCCCTCCACTTT. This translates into CASSARRGYNSPLHF.

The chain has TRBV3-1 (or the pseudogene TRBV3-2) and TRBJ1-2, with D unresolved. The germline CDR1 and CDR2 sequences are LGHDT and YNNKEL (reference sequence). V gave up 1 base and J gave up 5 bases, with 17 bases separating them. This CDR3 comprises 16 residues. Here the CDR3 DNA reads TGTGCCAGCAGCCAAGTCTTGGGTTCAACAGTTTATGGCTACACCTTC. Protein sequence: CASSQVLGSTVYGYTF.

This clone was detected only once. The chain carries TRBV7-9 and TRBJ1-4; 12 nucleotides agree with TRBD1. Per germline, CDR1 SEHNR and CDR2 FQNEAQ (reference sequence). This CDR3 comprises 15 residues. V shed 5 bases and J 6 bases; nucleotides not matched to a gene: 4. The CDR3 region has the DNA TGTGCCAGCAGCGACGGGACAGGGGGCTATGAAAAACTGTTTTTT. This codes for CASSDGTGGYEKLFF.

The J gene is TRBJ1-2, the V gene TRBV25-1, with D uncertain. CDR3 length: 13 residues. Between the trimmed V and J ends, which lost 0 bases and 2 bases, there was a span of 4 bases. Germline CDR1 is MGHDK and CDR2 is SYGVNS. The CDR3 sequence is CASSEYENYGYTF. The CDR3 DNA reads TGTGCCAGCAGTGAATATGAGAACTATGGCTACACCTTC.

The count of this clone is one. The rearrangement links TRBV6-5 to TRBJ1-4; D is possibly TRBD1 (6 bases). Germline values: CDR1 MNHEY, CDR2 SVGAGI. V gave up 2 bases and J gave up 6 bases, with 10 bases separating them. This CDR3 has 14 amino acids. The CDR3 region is CASSYGQGYEKLFF. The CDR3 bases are TGTGCCAGCAGTTACGGGCAGGGGTATGAAAAACTGTTTTTT.

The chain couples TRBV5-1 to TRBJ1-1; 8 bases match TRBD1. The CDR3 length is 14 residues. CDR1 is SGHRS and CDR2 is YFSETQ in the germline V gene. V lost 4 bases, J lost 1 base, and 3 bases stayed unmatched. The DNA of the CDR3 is TGCGCCAGCAGCAGGGGGACAGGGAACACTGAAGCTTTCTTT. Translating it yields CASSRGTGNTEAFF.

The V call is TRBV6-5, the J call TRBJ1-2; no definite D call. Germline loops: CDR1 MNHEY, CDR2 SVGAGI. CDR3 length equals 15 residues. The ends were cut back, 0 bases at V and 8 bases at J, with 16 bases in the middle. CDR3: CASSYSGPGTGGYTF. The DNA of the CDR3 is TGTGCCAGCAGTTACTCCGGGCCCGGAACGGGGGGCTACACCTTC.

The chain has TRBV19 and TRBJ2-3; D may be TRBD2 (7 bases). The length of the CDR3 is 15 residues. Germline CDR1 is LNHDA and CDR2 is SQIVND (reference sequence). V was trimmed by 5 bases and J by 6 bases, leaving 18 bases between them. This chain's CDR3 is CASSPLRGGGDTQYF. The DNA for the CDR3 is TGTGCCAGTAGTCCCCTTAGGGGGGGAGGGGATACGCAGTATTTT.

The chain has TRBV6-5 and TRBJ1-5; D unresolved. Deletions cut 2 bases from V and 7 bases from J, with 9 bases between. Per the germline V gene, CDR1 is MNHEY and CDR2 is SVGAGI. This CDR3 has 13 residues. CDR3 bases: TGTGCCAGCAGTTACGAGGCTTGGCAGCCCCAGCATTTT. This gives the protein CASSYEAWQPQHF.

CDR3: CASSPRGPSGNTIYF. DNA for the CDR3: TGTGCCAGCTCACCCCGAGGGCCCTCTGGAAACACCATATATTTT. The chain couples TRBV18 to TRBJ1-3; no firm D call. The CDR3 totals 15 residues. Trimming cost V 3 bases and J 0 bases, with 9 bases left between them. CDR1 is KGHSH and CDR2 is LQKENI in the germline V gene.

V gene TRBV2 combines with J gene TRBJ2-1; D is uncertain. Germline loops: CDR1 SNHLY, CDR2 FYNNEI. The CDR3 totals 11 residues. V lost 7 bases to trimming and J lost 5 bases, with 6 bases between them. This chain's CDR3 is CASIKNNEQFF. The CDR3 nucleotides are TGTGCCAGCATCAAAAACAATGAGCAGTTCTTC.

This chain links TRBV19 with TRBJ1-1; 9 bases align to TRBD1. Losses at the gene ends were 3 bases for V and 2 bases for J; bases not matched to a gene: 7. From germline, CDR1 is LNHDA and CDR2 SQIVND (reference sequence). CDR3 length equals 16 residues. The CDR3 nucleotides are TGTGCCAGTAGTATTGCCTTAACAGGGGGCAACACTGAAGCTTTCTTT. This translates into CASSIALTGGNTEAFF.

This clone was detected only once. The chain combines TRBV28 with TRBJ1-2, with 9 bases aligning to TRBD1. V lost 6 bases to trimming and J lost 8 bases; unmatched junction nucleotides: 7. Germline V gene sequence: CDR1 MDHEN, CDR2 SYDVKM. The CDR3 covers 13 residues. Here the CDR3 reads CASRAGTGLGYTF. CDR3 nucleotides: TGTGCCAGCAGGGCCGGGACAGGGTTGGGCTACACCTTC.

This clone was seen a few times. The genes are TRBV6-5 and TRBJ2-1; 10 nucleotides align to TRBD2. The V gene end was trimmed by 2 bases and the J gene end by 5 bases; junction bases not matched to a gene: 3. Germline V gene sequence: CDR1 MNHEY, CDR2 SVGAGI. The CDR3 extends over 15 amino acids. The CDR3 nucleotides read TGTGCCAGCAGTTACCCAGCGGGAGGGGACAATGAGCAGTTCTTC. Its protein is CASSYPAGGDNEQFF.

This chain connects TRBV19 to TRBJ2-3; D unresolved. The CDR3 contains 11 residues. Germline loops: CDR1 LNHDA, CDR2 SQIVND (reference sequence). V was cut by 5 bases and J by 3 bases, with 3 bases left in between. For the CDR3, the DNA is TGTGCCAGTAGTCAGACAGATACGCAGTATTTT. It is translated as CASSQTDTQYF.

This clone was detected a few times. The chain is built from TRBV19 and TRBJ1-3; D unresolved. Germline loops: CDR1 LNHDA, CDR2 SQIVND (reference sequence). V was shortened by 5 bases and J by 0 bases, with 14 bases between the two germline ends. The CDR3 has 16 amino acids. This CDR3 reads CASSAQREVSGNTIYF. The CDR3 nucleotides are TGTGCCAGTAGTGCCCAGCGAGAGGTCTCTGGAAACACCATATATTTT.

CDR3 DNA: TGTGCCAGCAGCCTAAATGAAAAACTGTTTTTT. Its protein product is CASSLNEKLFF. The chain carries TRBV3-1 (or the pseudogene TRBV3-2) and TRBJ1-4; no reliable D call. This CDR3 region has 11 residues. Trimming cost V 4 bases and J 5 bases, with 2 bases left between them. The germline V gene encodes CDR1 LGHDT and CDR2 YNNKEL (reference sequence).